The 15 T cell receptor beta chains below come from one sample, sequenced in a study of cytotoxic CD8 clonotypes in ibrutinib-treated CLL. This table comes from immunoSEQ multiplex PCR, and its TCRdb copy is limited to in-frame clones, with some not included. The repertoire has 13,000 to 15,000 clones, around 64% of them found once; the top ten carry 40%. The material was PBMCs, obtained before ibrutinib treatment. Receptors were obtained from a human donor with chronic lymphocytic leukemia.

V gene TRBV10-3 combines with J gene TRBJ1-5; 9 nucleotides line up with TRBD1. The ends lost 5 bases at V and 9 bases at J; junction bases unmatched: 8. The germline V gene has CDR1 ENHRY and CDR2 SYGVKD. CDR3 size: 14 residues. CDR3 coding DNA: TGTGCCATCAGTAAAGAGACAGGGGGAGGGCCCCAGCATTTT. It translates to CAISKETGGGPQHF.

The V call is TRBV29-1, the J call TRBJ2-4; D tentatively reads TRBD1 or TRBD2 (6 bases each). The V and J ends lost 4 bases and 0 bases respectively, with 10 bases between them. Germline V lookup: CDR1 SQVTM, CDR2 ANQGSEA. This CDR3 is built from 14 residues. CDR3 DNA: TGCAGCGTTGTCGGAGGGGGAGCCAAAAACATTCAGTACTTC. The encoded protein is CSVVGGGAKNIQYF.

This chain uses TRBV4-1 with TRBJ2-2; no clear D. The CDR3 consists of 13 residues. Trimming cost V 4 bases and J 7 bases, with 10 bases left between them. Germline V gene lookup returns CDR1 MGHRA and CDR2 YSYEKL. CDR3 in amino acids: CASSLLPGGELFF. In DNA, the CDR3 is TGCGCCAGCAGCCTCCTACCCGGCGGGGAGCTGTTTTTT.

V is TRBV5-4 and J is TRBJ2-7, with 9 bases aligning to TRBD1. CDR3 length: 14 amino acids. Germline CDR1 SGHNT, CDR2 YYREEE (reference sequence). V was clipped by 4 bases and J by 3 bases; unmatched bases: 5. As DNA, the CDR3 is TGTGCCAGCAGCAACCGGGACAGGGTCTACGAGCAGTACTTC. It specifies CASSNRDRVYEQYF.

A few counts support this clone. V usage is TRBV10-1 and J usage is TRBJ2-1; D possibly matches TRBD1 or TRBD2 (6 bases each). The V end was cut by 0 bases, the J end by 2 bases, with 8 bases between. The CDR3 loop spans 15 amino acids. Germline V gene data show CDR1 as WNHNN and CDR2 as SYGVQD (reference sequence). Here the CDR3 reads CASSESGGPYNEQFF. DNA for the CDR3: TGCGCCAGCAGTGAGTCGGGGGGCCCCTACAATGAGCAGTTCTTC.

This chain uses TRBV6-5 with TRBJ1-5; 7 bases align to TRBD1. CDR3 size: 13 residues. V trimming: 5 bases; J trimming: 7 bases; junction bases outside the gene matches: 5. Germline assignment: CDR1 MNHEY and CDR2 SVGAGI. The CDR3 loop is CASSRDRDQPQHF. CDR3 coding DNA: TGTGCCAGCAGTCGTGACAGGGACCAGCCCCAGCATTTT.

The chain recombines TRBV5-5 with TRBJ2-2; D gene uncertain. This CDR3 region has 13 residues. Germline V gene sequence: CDR1 SGHKS, CDR2 YYEKEE (reference sequence). Trimming took off 0 bases at V and 4 bases at J, with 4 bases between the two ends. The CDR3 DNA reads as TGTGCCAGCAGCTTGGAAAGCACCGGGGAGCTGTTTTTT. Translated, it gives CASSLESTGELFF.

The genes are TRBV5-5 and TRBJ1-1; D gene unclear. The V gene lost 0 bases and the J gene lost 9 bases, with 18 bases spanning the gap. CDR3 length equals 15 residues. The germline V gene has CDR1 SGHKS and CDR2 YYEKEE (reference sequence). The CDR3 loop is CASSLATWVDEKAFF. Written as DNA, the CDR3 is TGTGCCAGCAGCTTGGCCACATGGGTAGATGAAAAAGCTTTCTTT.

The chain combines TRBV2 with TRBJ1-2, with a possible D match to TRBD1 (6 bases). CDR3 length equals 13 residues. The ends were cut back, 8 bases at V and 8 bases at J, with 18 bases in the middle. The germline V gene encodes CDR1 SNHLY and CDR2 FYNNEI. CDR3 nucleotides: TGTGCCAGCGGGTCGACAGGCCCGCGAGGCTACACCTTC. Encoded protein: CASGSTGPRGYTF. The variable domain in full, completed from reference TRBV2 and TRBJ1-2, reads EPEVTQTPSHQVTQMGQEVILRCVPISNHLYFYWYRQILGQKVEFLVSFYNNEISEKSEIFDDQFSVERPDGSNFTLKIRSTKLEDSAMYFCASGSTGPRGYTFGSGTRLTVV.

The chain joins TRBV7-9 to TRBJ2-2, with D perhaps matching TRBD1 (6 bases). Trimming left V 2 bases short and J 5 bases short, with 6 bases between. This CDR3 contains 13 residues. The V gene's germline CDR1 is SEHNR and CDR2 FQNEAQ (reference sequence). The CDR3 is CASSLTGTGELFF. In DNA form, the CDR3 reads TGTGCCAGCAGCTTAACAGGGACCGGGGAGCTGTTTTTT.

The CDR3 DNA reads TGTGCCAGTAGGGCAGGGGGATTTTCTGGAAACACCATATATTTT. Translation gives CASRAGGFSGNTIYF. The chain has TRBV19 and TRBJ1-3; 7 nucleotides agree with TRBD1. Germline V CDR1 and CDR2: LNHDA, SQIVND (reference sequence). The V gene end was trimmed by 6 bases and the J gene end by 1 base; junction bases not matched to a gene: 6. The CDR3 runs to 15 residues.

The J gene is TRBJ1-5, the V gene TRBV18; 8 bases are shared with TRBD1. This CDR3 has 15 amino acids. Germline CDR1 and CDR2: KGHSH and LQKENI. After removal of 3 bases from V and 5 bases from J, the junction contained 6 bases not matched to a gene. In DNA, the CDR3 is TGTGCCAGCTCACCTTCAGGGGGCGAGCATCAGCCCCAGCATTTT. Amino acid sequence: CASSPSGGEHQPQHF. The complete variable domain, with remaining parts taken from reference TRBV18 and TRBJ1-5, reads NAGVMQNPRHLVRRRGQEARLRCSPMKGHSHVYWYRQLPEEGLKFMVYLQKENIIDESGMPKERFSAEFPKEGPSILRIQQVVRGDSAAYFCASSPSGGEHQPQHFGDGTRLSIL.

This rearrangement joins TRBV27 to TRBJ1-6; tentatively, D is TRBD1 (5 bases). The length of the CDR3 is 13 residues. V dropped 6 bases and J dropped 7 bases, with 10 bases sitting between them. Germline assignment: CDR1 MNHEY and CDR2 SMNVEV (reference sequence). CDR3 loop: CASSLGENSPLHF. The CDR3 coding sequence is TGTGCCAGCAGCTTAGGGGAGAATTCACCCCTCCACTTT.

V gene TRBV2 combines with J gene TRBJ1-1, with D maybe TRBD1 (5 bases). Germline CDR1 SNHLY, CDR2 FYNNEI. The germline V and J ends were trimmed by 2 bases and 5 bases, with 9 bases remaining between them. The CDR3 has 13 amino acids. CDR3 sequence: CASSELGGTEAFF. The CDR3 DNA sequence: TGTGCCAGCAGTGAATTGGGGGGAACTGAAGCTTTCTTT.

This clone turned up a few times. The chain joins TRBV19 to TRBJ2-6, with unresolved D. This CDR3 region has 12 residues. The germline V and J ends were trimmed by 2 bases and 12 bases, with 8 bases remaining between them. Germline loops: CDR1 LNHDA, CDR2 SQIVND (reference sequence). CDR3 protein: CASSIPDSVLTF. Here the CDR3 DNA reads TGTGCCAGTAGTATACCCGATAGCGTCCTGACTTTC.